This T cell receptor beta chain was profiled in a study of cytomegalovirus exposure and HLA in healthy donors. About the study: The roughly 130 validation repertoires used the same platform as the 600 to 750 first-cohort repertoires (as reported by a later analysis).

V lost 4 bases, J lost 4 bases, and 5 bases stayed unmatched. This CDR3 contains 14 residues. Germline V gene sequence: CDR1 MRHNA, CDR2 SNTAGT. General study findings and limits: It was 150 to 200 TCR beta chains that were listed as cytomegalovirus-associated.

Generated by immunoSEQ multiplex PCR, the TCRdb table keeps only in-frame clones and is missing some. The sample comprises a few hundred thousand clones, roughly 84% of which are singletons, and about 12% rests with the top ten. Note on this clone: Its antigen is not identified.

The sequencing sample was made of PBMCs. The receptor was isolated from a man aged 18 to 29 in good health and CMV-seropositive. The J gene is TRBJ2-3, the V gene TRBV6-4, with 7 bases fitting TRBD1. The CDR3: CASSARQGADTQYF. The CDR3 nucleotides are TGTGCCAGCAGTGCGCGACAGGGAGCAGATACGCAGTATTTT.